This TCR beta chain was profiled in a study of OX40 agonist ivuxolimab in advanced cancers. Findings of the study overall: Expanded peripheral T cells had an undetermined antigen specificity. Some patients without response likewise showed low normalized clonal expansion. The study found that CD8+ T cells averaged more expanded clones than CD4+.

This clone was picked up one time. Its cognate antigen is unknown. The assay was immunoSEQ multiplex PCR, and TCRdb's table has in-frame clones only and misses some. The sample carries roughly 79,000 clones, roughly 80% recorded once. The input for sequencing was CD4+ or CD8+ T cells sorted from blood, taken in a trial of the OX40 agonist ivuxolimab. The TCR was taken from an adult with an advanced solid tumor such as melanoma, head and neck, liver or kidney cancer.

The chain's CDR3 is CASSLGPSSGNTIYF. The CDR3 DNA reads as TGTGCCAGCAGCTTAGGGCCCAGCTCTGGAAACACCATATATTTT. The chain is built from TRBV7-6 and TRBJ1-3; D not certain. The CDR3 consists of 15 residues. Trimming pared 1 base from V and 0 bases from J, leaving 7 bases between. Germline lookup yields CDR1 SGHVS and CDR2 FNYEAQ.